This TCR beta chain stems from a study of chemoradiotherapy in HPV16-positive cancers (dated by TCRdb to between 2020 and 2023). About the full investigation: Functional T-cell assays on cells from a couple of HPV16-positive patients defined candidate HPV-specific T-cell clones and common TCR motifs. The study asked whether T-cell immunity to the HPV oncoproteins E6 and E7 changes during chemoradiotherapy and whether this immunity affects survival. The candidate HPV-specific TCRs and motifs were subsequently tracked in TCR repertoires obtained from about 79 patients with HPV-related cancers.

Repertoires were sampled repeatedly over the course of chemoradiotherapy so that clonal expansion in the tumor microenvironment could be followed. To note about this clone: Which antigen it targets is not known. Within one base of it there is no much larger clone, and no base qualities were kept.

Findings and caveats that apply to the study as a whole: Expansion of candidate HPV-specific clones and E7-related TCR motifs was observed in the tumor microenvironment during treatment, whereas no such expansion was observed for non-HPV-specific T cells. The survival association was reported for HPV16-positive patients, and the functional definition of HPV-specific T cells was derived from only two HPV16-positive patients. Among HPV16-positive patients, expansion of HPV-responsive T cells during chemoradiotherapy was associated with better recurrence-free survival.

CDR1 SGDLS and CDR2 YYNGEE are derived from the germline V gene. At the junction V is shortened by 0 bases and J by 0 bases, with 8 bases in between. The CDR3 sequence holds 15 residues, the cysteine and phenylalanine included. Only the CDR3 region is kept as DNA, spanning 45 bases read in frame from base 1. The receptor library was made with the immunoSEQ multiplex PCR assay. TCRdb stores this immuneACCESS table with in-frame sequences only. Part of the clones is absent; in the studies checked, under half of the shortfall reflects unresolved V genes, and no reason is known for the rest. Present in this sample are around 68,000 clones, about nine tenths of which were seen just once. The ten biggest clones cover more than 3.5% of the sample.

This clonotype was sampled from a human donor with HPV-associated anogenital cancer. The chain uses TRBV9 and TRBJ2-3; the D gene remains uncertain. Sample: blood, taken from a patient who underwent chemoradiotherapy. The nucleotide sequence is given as TGTGCCAGCAGCGTAGGTTGGTTTAGCACAGATACGCAGTATTTT. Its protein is CASSVGWFSTDTQYF.